These T cell receptor beta chains were read from a single sample in a study of blood T cell repertoires in COVID-19. Assay used: immunoSEQ multiplex PCR; TCRdb lists only in-frame clones, some missing. The profile shows over 200,000 clones, about 83% of them singletons. Sequencing used peripheral blood. These receptor sequences come from a man older than 75 with acute or convalescent COVID-19. CDR3s include the opening cysteine and the closing phenylalanine or tryptophan. Fields, in order: V gene, D gene, clone size, J gene, CDR3 protein, CDR3 DNA. The D gene is left open where the match is weak. The size of a clone is reported for some rows only, either as once, few or many, or as a class for expanded clones.

TRBV28	TRBD2	few	TRBJ2-3	CASSFPPAGVADTQYF	TGTGCCAGCAGTTTCCCTCCTGCGGGAGTTGCAGATACGCAGTATTTT
TRBV5-1	NA	NA	TRBJ2-7	CASSKGLDEQYF	TGCGCCAGCAGCAAGGGACTCGACGAGCAGTACTTC
TRBV4-2	TRBD1	NA	TRBJ1-5	CASSQEGGQGYGAQHF	TGTGCCAGCAGCCAAGAAGGGGGACAGGGCTACGGGGCCCAGCATTTT
TRBV20-1	TRBD2	NA	TRBJ2-7	CSASVISGGNYEQYF	TGCAGTGCTAGTGTTATTAGCGGGGGAAACTACGAGCAGTACTTC
TRBV4-2	NA	NA	TRBJ2-7	CASSQGLRSYEQYF	TGTGCCAGCAGTCAGGGGTTGAGGTCCTACGAGCAGTACTTC
TRBV7-9	TRBD1	NA	TRBJ1-1	CASSPGQGYTEAFF	TGTGCCAGCAGTCCGGGACAGGGGTACACTGAAGCTTTCTTT
TRBV28	NA	NA	TRBJ2-5	CASRLTGGDWETQYF	TGTGCCAGCAGACTTACAGGGGGGGATTGGGAGACCCAGTACTTC
TRBV19	TRBD1	NA	TRBJ2-7	CASSPLPGQGAYEQYF	TGTGCCAGTAGTCCACTGCCGGGACAGGGGGCCTACGAGCAGTACTTC
TRBV6-1	NA	NA	TRBJ2-1	CASSEVVQASSYNEQFF	TGTGCCAGCAGTGAAGTGGTACAGGCGAGCTCCTACAATGAGCAGTTCTTC
TRBV11-3	TRBD1	NA	TRBJ2-4	CASSLETGSLAKNIQYF	TGTGCCAGCAGCTTAGAGACAGGGTCCCTAGCCAAAAACATTCAGTACTTC
TRBV28	NA	NA	TRBJ2-7	CASSRGTPTYEQYF	TGTGCCAGCAGCCGCGGGACGCCAACCTACGAGCAGTACTTC
TRBV12-3/TRBV12-4	NA	NA	TRBJ1-1	CASSLEGHRYFF	TGTGCCAGCAGTTTAGAGGGACATAGGTATTTCTTT
TRBV3-1/TRBV3-2	TRBD1	NA	TRBJ1-4	CASSTTGGAEKLFF	TGTGCCAGCAGCACGACAGGGGGGGCTGAAAAACTGTTTTTT
TRBV19	TRBD2	NA	TRBJ2-1	CASSIGVGLAEYNEQFF	TGTGCCAGTAGTATAGGGGTAGGACTAGCGGAATACAATGAGCAGTTCTTC
TRBV7-2	NA	NA	TRBJ1-4	CASSYETGEKLFF	TGTGCCAGCAGCTATGAAACAGGGGAAAAACTGTTTTTT
TRBV5-8	NA	NA	TRBJ2-2	CASSLGVAGELFF	TGTGCCAGCAGCTTGGGTGTCGCCGGGGAGCTGTTTTTT
TRBV6-5	NA	NA	TRBJ2-2	CASSPARLAGELFF	TGTGCCAGCAGTCCCGCCAGGCTGGCCGGGGAGCTGTTTTTT
TRBV28	TRBD2	once	TRBJ2-7	CASSFAGGRGEQYF	TGTGCCAGCAGTTTTGCGGGAGGGCGGGGCGAGCAGTACTTC
TRBV18	TRBD1	NA	TRBJ1-3	CASSLTGTGPSGNTIYF	TGTGCCAGCTCACTCACCGGGACAGGTCCCTCTGGAAACACCATATATTTT
TRBV21-1	NA	NA	TRBJ2-1	CASRKGSGRAGRCSYNEQFF	TGTGCCAGCAGAAAGGGGAGCGGGAGGGCCGGGAGGTGCTCCTACAATGAGCAGTTCTTC
TRBV7-2	TRBD1	few	TRBJ2-1	CASSWTGGEEQFF	TGTGCCAGCAGCTGGACAGGGGGCGAGGAGCAGTTCTTC
TRBV28	NA	NA	TRBJ2-6	CASSSPQGPGANVLTF	TGTGCCAGCAGTTCCCCCCAGGGGCCTGGGGCCAACGTCCTGACTTTC
TRBV2	TRBD1	NA	TRBJ1-2	CATLGQLRNYGYTF	TGTGCCACCCTGGGACAGCTCCGTAACTATGGCTACACCTTC
TRBV19	NA	NA	TRBJ1-3	CASFSGISGNTIYF	TGTGCCAGTTTCTCAGGTATCTCTGGAAACACCATATATTTT
TRBV4-1	TRBD1	NA	TRBJ2-7	CASSFPGQIVYEQYF	TGCGCCAGCAGCTTTCCGGGACAGATTGTTTACGAGCAGTACTTC
TRBV7-9	NA	few	TRBJ1-2	CASSFSGPYYGYTF	TGTGCCAGCAGCTTTTCGGGTCCTTACTATGGCTACACCTTC
TRBV9	TRBD1	NA	TRBJ2-1	CASSARRQGSNEQFF	TGTGCCAGCAGCGCTAGGAGACAGGGATCCAATGAGCAGTTCTTC
TRBV7-8	NA	NA	TRBJ2-7	CASSAFPQGLDYEQYF	TGTGCCAGCAGCGCTTTTCCACAGGGTCTGGACTACGAGCAGTACTTC
TRBV20-1	TRBD2	NA	TRBJ2-5	CSASGTSGKQETQYF	TGCAGTGCTAGTGGAACTAGCGGGAAGCAAGAGACCCAGTACTTC
TRBV5-1	NA	once	TRBJ2-7	CASSLGQTQSSYEQYF	TGCGCCAGCAGCTTGGGTCAGACTCAGAGCTCCTACGAGCAGTACTTC
TRBV7-9	NA	NA	TRBJ1-3	CASSADRSPGNTIYF	TGTGCCAGCAGCGCTGACAGGTCTCCCGGAAACACCATATATTTT
TRBV7-2	NA	NA	TRBJ2-5	CASSLQRASGQQETQYF	TGTGCCAGCAGCTTACAAAGAGCCTCGGGTCAGCAAGAGACCCAGTACTTC
TRBV3-1/TRBV3-2	TRBD1	NA	TRBJ1-1	CASSQESKRRQGAQAFF	TGTGCCAGCAGCCAAGAGTCTAAGAGGAGACAGGGGGCGCAAGCTTTCTTT
TRBV7-8	NA	NA	TRBJ2-7	CASSPRDFRPLEQYF	TGTGCCAGCAGCCCTAGGGACTTCCGCCCCCTCGAGCAGTACTTC
TRBV5-4	TRBD2	NA	TRBJ2-2	CASSPGPLAGPTGELFF	TGTGCCAGCAGCCCAGGGCCGCTAGCGGGGCCCACCGGGGAGCTGTTTTTT
TRBV27	NA	once	TRBJ2-1	CASSPPLTANEQFF	TGTGCCAGCAGTCCCCCGCTAACAGCCAATGAGCAGTTCTTC
TRBV6-4	NA	NA	TRBJ2-7	CASSEMATSRLEQYF	TGTGCCAGCAGTGAAATGGCCACGTCCAGGCTCGAGCAGTACTTC
TRBV7-2	TRBD1	NA	TRBJ2-7	CASSGGPGGMGAEQYF	TGTGCCAGCAGCGGGGGTCCAGGGGGTATGGGCGCGGAGCAGTACTTC
TRBV6-5	TRBD1	NA	TRBJ2-1	CASRTGTGYSNEQFF	TGTGCCAGCAGGACCGGGACAGGCTACTCCAATGAGCAGTTCTTC
TRBV20-1	NA	NA	TRBJ2-2	CSASPDMNTGELFF	TGCAGTGCTAGTCCAGACATGAACACCGGGGAGCTGTTTTTT
TRBV28	NA	once	TRBJ2-3	CASSWGGTDTQYF	TGTGCCAGCAGCTGGGGGGGCACAGATACGCAGTATTTT
TRBV18	NA	NA	TRBJ1-6	CASSPSPGPYNSPLHF	TGTGCCAGCTCACCGAGTCCAGGGCCGTATAATTCACCCCTCCACTTT
TRBV12-3/TRBV12-4	NA	NA	TRBJ1-5	CASSPGGNQPQHF	TGTGCCAGCAGTCCCGGGGGCAATCAGCCCCAGCATTTT
TRBV5-1	NA	NA	TRBJ2-2	CASSGAGTSNTGELFF	TGCGCCAGCAGCGGGGCCGGGACATCGAACACCGGGGAGCTGTTTTTT
TRBV6-5	NA	NA	TRBJ1-6	CANSSTGGADSPLHF	TGTGCCAACTCCTCAACCGGGGGGGCAGATTCACCCCTCCACTTT
TRBV4-1	TRBD1	NA	TRBJ1-1	CASSQDWDRVTEAFF	TGCGCCAGCAGCCAAGATTGGGACAGGGTCACTGAAGCTTTCTTT
TRBV10-3	NA	NA	TRBJ2-3	CAISEGSTRTDTQYF	TGTGCCATCAGTGAGGGTAGCACCCGCACAGATACGCAGTATTTT
TRBV5-5	NA	NA	TRBJ2-5	CASSLAQIQETQYF	TGTGCCAGCAGCTTGGCTCAGATCCAAGAGACCCAGTACTTC
TRBV6-1	TRBD1	NA	TRBJ1-1	CASSEAAGGQYTEAFF	TGTGCCAGCAGTGAAGCGGCGGGGGGACAGTACACTGAAGCTTTCTTT
TRBV18	TRBD2	few	TRBJ2-1	CASSPLASGEGNEQFF	TGTGCCAGCTCACCACTCGCTAGCGGGGAGGGGAATGAGCAGTTCTTC
TRBV14	TRBD1	NA	TRBJ2-1	CASSQDLRTGVTFGQFF	TGTGCCAGCAGCCAAGACCTTCGGACAGGGGTGACTTTTGGGCAGTTCTTC
TRBV19	TRBD1	few	TRBJ1-2	CASRWSGTETGYTF	TGTGCCAGTAGATGGTCGGGGACAGAAACTGGCTACACCTTC
TRBV5-1	TRBD1	NA	TRBJ2-3	CASRPGTGGADTDTQYF	TGCGCCAGCAGGCCCGGGACAGGGGGCGCCGACACAGATACGCAGTATTTT
TRBV29-1	TRBD1	NA	TRBJ1-1	CSVDRTGVDTEAFF	TGCAGCGTTGACAGGACAGGGGTGGACACTGAAGCTTTCTTT
TRBV28	NA	NA	TRBJ2-7	CASISGRGEDYEQYF	TGTGCCAGCATATCCGGAAGAGGGGAGGACTACGAGCAGTACTTC
TRBV7-2	TRBD2	NA	TRBJ2-1	CASSPIAGGYNEQFF	TGTGCCAGCAGCCCCATAGCGGGAGGGTACAATGAGCAGTTCTTC
TRBV7-2	TRBD2	NA	TRBJ2-3	CASSLVGLGGDTQYF	TGTGCCAGCAGCCTTGTCGGACTAGGCGGAGATACGCAGTATTTT